Each of the 15 T cell receptor beta chains below was sequenced from the same sample in a study of T cell repertoires in cytomegalovirus infection. TCRdb processed the reads anew with MiXCR; each CDR3 protein has one entry. The table has 570,000 or so distinct CDR3 sequences, 40% seen once. Which antigens these TCRs recognize remains unknown. The sample here was cultured PBMCs, taken from culture after CMV antigen stimulation. The receptors derive from a human donor in good health (CMV status not recorded). Some clones in this sample may be carry-over from other donors' samples.

This clonotype was counted many times. The chain employs TRBV7-2 and TRBJ2-7; 7 nucleotides match TRBD1. Per germline, CDR1 SGHTA and CDR2 FQGNSA. Unmatched junction bases numbered 9, after V lost 3 bases and J lost 1 base. The length of the CDR3 is 16 residues. CDR3 sequence (DNA): TGTGCCAGCAGCTTTTCTCCAGGACAGGCGTCCTACGAGCAGTACTTC. Its protein product is CASSFSPGQASYEQYF.

The chain recombines TRBV20-1 with TRBJ1-5, with D unclear. The germline V and J ends were trimmed by 6 bases and 3 bases, with 15 bases remaining between them. The CDR3 consists of 14 residues. The germline V gene has CDR1 DFQATT and CDR2 SNEGSKA (reference sequence). DNA for the CDR3: TGCAGTGCGCGCAGTGGGCAGTTCAATCAGCCCCAGCATTTT. Translating it yields CSARSGQFNQPQHF.

This clonotype has just a few counts. J is TRBJ1-5 and V is TRBV11-2, with 9 bases that match TRBD1. Germline lookup yields CDR1 SGHAT and CDR2 FQNNGV. Losses at the gene ends were 5 bases for V and 0 bases for J; bases not matched to a gene: 5. The CDR3 consists of 16 residues. The CDR3 here is CASSKGQGFSNQPQHF. Here the CDR3 DNA reads TGTGCCAGCAGCAAGGGACAGGGATTTAGCAATCAGCCCCAGCATTTT.

This clonotype was seen a single time. V is TRBV7-4 and J is TRBJ2-7; D might be TRBD1 (6 bases). CDR3 length: 15 amino acids. Germline values: CDR1 SGHVT, CDR2 SQSDAQ. V gave up 5 bases and J gave up 1 base, with 15 bases separating them. CDR3 bases: TGTGCCAGCAGCCAAAGTCCGGGACAATCCTACGAGCAGTACTTC. Translated, it gives CASSQSPGQSYEQYF.

This chain connects TRBV2 to TRBJ2-1, with D possibly TRBD2 on 6 matching bases. Germline V gene data show CDR1 as SNHLY and CDR2 as FYNNEI. Trimming removed 6 bases from V and 8 bases from J, with 14 bases in between. The CDR3 has 13 amino acids. The CDR3 region is CASSDRGSYEQFF. CDR3 nucleotide sequence: TGTGCCAGCAGCGATCGGGGGTCCTATGAGCAGTTCTTC. Combining the CDR3 with reference TRBV2 and TRBJ2-1 gives the whole variable domain EPEVTQTPSHQVTQMGQEVILRCVPISNHLYFYWYRQILGQKVEFLVSFYNNEISEKSEIFDDQFSVERPDGSNFTLKIRSTKLEDSAMYFCASSDRGSYEQFFGPGTRLTVL.

The V call is TRBV6-5, the J call TRBJ1-5; 9 bases map to TRBD1. The V gene's germline CDR1 is MNHEY and CDR2 SVGAGI. This CDR3 has 15 amino acids. The trim removed 6 bases at V and 5 bases at J, leaving 8 bases unmatched. The CDR3 is CASSRTGTGYQPQHF. The CDR3 DNA reads as TGTGCCAGCAGCCGGACCGGGACAGGGTATCAGCCCCAGCATTTT.

The genes are TRBV7-4 and TRBJ2-2; 12 bases are shared with TRBD2. This CDR3 comprises 17 residues. The V segment lost 2 bases and the J segment 7 bases; nucleotides outside the gene matches: 8. Germline CDR1 and CDR2: SGHVT and SQSDAQ. CDR3: CASSLPPSGRAHGELFF. The CDR3 DNA follows: TGTGCCAGCAGCTTACCTCCTAGCGGGAGGGCCCACGGGGAGCTGTTTTTT.

Concerning this clonotype: Its ends do not fully match the called genes, so a read error is possible. The chain links TRBV7-9 to TRBJ2-2; 8 nucleotides line up with TRBD1. CDR3 length: 14 residues. The germline gives CDR1 SEHNR, CDR2 FQNEAQ (reference sequence). DNA of the CDR3: TGTGCCAGCAGCCTAGGACAGGGCGCCGGGGAGCTGTGTTTT. Translated, it gives CASSLGQGAGELCF.

In DNA form, the CDR3 reads TGTGCCAGCAGTTTGAGGGACAGGGGAGGTTACTATGGCTACACCTTC. This encodes CASSLRDRGGYYGYTF. J is TRBJ1-2 and V is TRBV27; 10 bases line up with TRBD1. Germline-derived CDR1 and CDR2 are MNHEY and SMNVEV (reference sequence). V lost 3 bases, J lost 3 bases, and 7 bases stayed unmatched. The CDR3 totals 16 residues.

This clonotype was seen more than once but under ten times. V gene TRBV6-1 combines with J gene TRBJ1-5, with 9 positions matching TRBD1. Unmatched junction bases numbered 9, after V lost 6 bases and J lost 6 bases. CDR1 is MNHNS, CDR2 SASEGT, per germline. The CDR3 length is 15 residues. The CDR3 DNA reads as TGTGCCAGCAGCGCAGGGACAGGGAGGTTTCAGCCCCAGCATTTT. Protein product: CASSAGTGRFQPQHF.

The chain couples TRBV12-3 or TRBV12-4 to TRBJ1-2; tentative D call: TRBD1 (6 bases). The CDR3 runs 15 residues. The V gene lost 5 bases and the J gene lost 4 bases, with 17 bases spanning the gap. Here the CDR3 reads CASSPGARGRYGYTF. DNA of the CDR3: TGTGCCAGCAGTCCTGGAGCCAGGGGCCGCTATGGCTACACCTTC.

This clonotype was observed a handful of times. The gene calls are TRBV6-6 and TRBJ2-7; D is perhaps TRBD1 or TRBD2 (5 bases each). The CDR3 contains 14 residues. CDR1 is MNHNY, CDR2 SVGAGI, per germline (reference sequence). V was trimmed by 5 bases and J by 2 bases, leaving 13 bases between them. The CDR3 loop reads CASSGGWQTYEQYF. Written as DNA, the CDR3 is TGTGCCAGCAGTGGGGGTTGGCAGACCTACGAGCAGTACTTC.

The rearrangement links TRBV9 to TRBJ2-7; D is perhaps TRBD1 or TRBD2 (5 bases each). The germline CDR1 and CDR2 sequences are SGDLS and YYNGEE. The ends were cut back, 0 bases at V and 4 bases at J, with 11 bases in the middle. The CDR3 spans 14 residues. The CDR3 sequence: CASSVEAEGYEQYF. The CDR3 DNA sequence: TGTGCCAGCAGCGTAGAGGCCGAGGGGTACGAGCAGTACTTC.

The gene calls are TRBV12-3 or TRBV12-4 and TRBJ2-1; 7 bases match TRBD2. The CDR3 contains 12 residues. V lost 5 bases to trimming and J lost 9 bases; unmatched junction nucleotides: 4. CDR3 region: CASSRGGSEQFF. The CDR3 region has the DNA TGTGCCAGCAGTCGGGGCGGGAGTGAGCAGTTCTTC.

The rearrangement joins TRBV5-1 to TRBJ1-1; D gene uncertain. Trimming removed 1 base at V and 1 base at J, with 11 bases between. The CDR3 extends over 15 amino acids. Germline V CDR1 and CDR2: SGHRS, YFSETQ. The CDR3 loop is CASSLRAEQNTEAFF. The CDR3 nucleotides read TGCGCCAGCAGCTTGAGGGCAGAACAGAACACTGAAGCTTTCTTT.